This T cell receptor (beta chain) was sequenced in a study of shared clonotypes between healthy human individuals (dated by TCRdb to 2020 to 2022). Turning to the overall study: The cohort comprised a couple of women and a few men aged 18 to 49 years. For each donor, three plates each were used for CD4 naive and CD4 memory, two plates were used for CD8 naive, and one plate was used for CD8 memory. Leukapheresis yielded between about 0.8 and 9.5 billion PBMCs per donor. The study deeply sequenced blood TCR repertoires of five healthy adults to estimate repertoire size and the extent of clonotype sharing between individuals. Libraries were prepared and TCR repertoires were sequenced by different laboratories using diverse techniques, in order to increase sequencing depth and limit assay-specific biases. Points the paper makes about the study in general: Incomplete sequencing was indicated by rarefaction of sorted-subset datasets, despite the large sequencing depth. Larger estimated clonotype richness was generally found for naive subsets than for memory subsets. Sampling was limited to blood, and TCR repertoires in tissue likely differ from TCR repertoires in blood. Because the study included only a small number of donors, the genetic and exposure-history diversity represented was limited. Pairwise subsampling indicated that sequencing depth was expected to affect the degree of clonotype sharing among donors. Higher generation probabilities were observed for clonotypes shared by all four sorted-subset donors than for non-shared clonotypes. Across a few donors, approximately 5% of naive CD4, roughly 3.8% of naive CD8, approximately 2.5% of memory CD4, and roughly 0.4% of memory CD8 clonotypes were shared.

For the CD8 naive samples, CD45RO-negative cells were positively selected for CCR7, yielding a CD45RA+CCR7+ population from which TemRA cells were excluded. Healthy HIV-negative adults with no recently reported acute infections or vaccinations were included as donors. Every donor was a Caucasian adult residing in Nashville, Tennessee, USA. After blood collection by leukapheresis, PBMCs were isolated using Ficoll-Histopaque density gradient centrifugation and then cryopreserved in the vapor phase of liquid nitrogen. Analytical flow cytometry was used to check the purity and quantity of every magnetically sorted T cell population. Genomic DNA was isolated from every sorted fraction and measured by UV absorbance on a Nanodrop 2000c. V sheds 3 bases and J sheds 0 bases, leaving 9 bases between their ends. The germline V gene provides CDR1 KGHSH and CDR2 LQKENI. From the cysteine up to the phenylalanine, the CDR3 has a length of 16 residues. Only CDR3 DNA remains: 48 bases, in frame from the first base.

Remarks on this clone: Its antigen remains undetermined. Base quality data are lacking; no much larger clone is found one base away.

Using the deep immunoSEQ assay, multiplex PCR amplified TCR CDR3 regions from genomic DNA. For each cell subset, the extracted genomic DNA was distributed evenly across all wells of several immunoSEQ 96-well plates, and each plate served as one replicate. For sorted subsets, about 200 ng genomic DNA, equal to about 30,000 T cell genomes, was loaded into each replicate PCR. Purified libraries were measured with a Qubit 3.0 fluorometer, size-checked on a Bioanalyzer 2100, and measured again with the KAPA Library Quantification kit. Every immunoSEQ 96-well plate was sequenced on a separate single-read 150-cycle Illumina NextSeq 550 flow cell. On the authors' methods: Because the immunoSEQ output held only junctional sequences and lacked quality scores, the filtering could not match the filtering applied to full-length reads. Sequences were annotated with PyIR, a Python wrapper for IgBLAST v1.9, using IMGT germline references to assign V/J genes and CDR3. Reads were filtered out if the reads had weak V/J assignments (E-value above 1e-6), no CDR3, stop codons, out-of-frame junctions, or ambiguous translated residues. V3J clonotypes were defined as sequences sharing an identical inferred V gene, J gene, and CDR3 amino acid sequence. Percentage overlap between repertoires was computed as shared unique clonotypes divided by the size of the smaller repertoire. RTK rarefaction, the Chao1 estimator, and Recon v2.1 estimates of unobserved clonotypes were used to assess repertoire richness. Generation probabilities were computed with OLGA for all TCRbeta clonotypes obtained by the gDNA method from a few donors. Here the immuneACCESS table is served through TCRdb, limited to in-frame sequences with V and J called. Missing clones are a known gap in these copies; in checked studies unresolved V genes cover under half, and the rest lacks a known reason. V, J and clone size are those of that table, while D and trimming were read from the DNA. The sample table records 1.5 million to 2.5 million clones; approximately 95% of these occur just once. Roughly 1.2% of the sample is taken by the ten largest.

The chain links TRBV18 with TRBJ2-6, with TRBD1 perhaps the D gene, on 5 matching bases. The sample consisted of naive CD8+ T cells sorted from blood. The sample's cell subset or site label is to be understood as: CD45RA+CCR7+. This TCR was sampled from a man in his late teens or twenties in good health. The nucleotide sequence is given as TGTGCCAGCTCACCGGACACGAGCTCTGGGGCCAACGTCCTGACTTTC. The translation is CASSPDTSSGANVLTF.